Below are 2 T cell receptor beta chains sequenced from a single sample in a study of blood T cell repertoires in COVID-19 (TCRdb year 2020). Preparation of the library involved the immunoSEQ multiplex PCR assay. The source is immuneACCESS, and TCRdb retained only in-frame sequences with V and J called. Part of the clones is not carried over; for the studies checked, unresolved V genes explain less than half of this, and the remainder is unexplained. For this sample there are over 55,000 clones; about 82% appear just once. The ten largest account for over 40% of the sample. Input material: peripheral blood. The receptors come from a human donor in a cohort sampled during active COVID-19.

The chain couples TRBV3-1 (or the pseudogene TRBV3-2) to TRBJ1-4, with D unclear. Germline CDR1 is LGHDT and CDR2 is YNNKEL (reference sequence). Trimming left V 0 bases short and J 3 bases short, with 8 bases between. The CDR3 runs to 15 residues. This CDR3 reads CASSQDGRANEKLFF. The DNA of the CDR3 is TGTGCCAGCAGCCAAGATGGGAGGGCTAATGAAAAACTGTTTTTT.

J is TRBJ1-5 and V is TRBV19; D may be TRBD1 (6 bases). Germline V lookup: CDR1 LNHDA, CDR2 SQIVND (reference sequence). The V end was cut by 4 bases, the J end by 5 bases, with 9 bases between. CDR3 length: 13 amino acids. CDR3 region: CASSTDRYQPQHF. CDR3 coding DNA: TGTGCCAGTAGTACGGACAGATATCAGCCCCAGCATTTT.